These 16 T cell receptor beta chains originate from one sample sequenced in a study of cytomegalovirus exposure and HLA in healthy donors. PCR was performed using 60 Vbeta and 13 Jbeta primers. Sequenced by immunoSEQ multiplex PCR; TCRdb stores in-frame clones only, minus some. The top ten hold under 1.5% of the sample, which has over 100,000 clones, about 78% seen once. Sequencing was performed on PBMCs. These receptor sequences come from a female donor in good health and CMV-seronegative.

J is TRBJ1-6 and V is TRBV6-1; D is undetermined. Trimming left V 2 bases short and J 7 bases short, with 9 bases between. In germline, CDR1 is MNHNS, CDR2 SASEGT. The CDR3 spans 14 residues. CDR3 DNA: TGTGCCAGCAGTGAATTATTCAGGAATTCACCCCTCCACTTT. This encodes CASSELFRNSPLHF.

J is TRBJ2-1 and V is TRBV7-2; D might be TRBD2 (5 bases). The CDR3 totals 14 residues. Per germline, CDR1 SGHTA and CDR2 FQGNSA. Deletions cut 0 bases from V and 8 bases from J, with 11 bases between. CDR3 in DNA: TGTGCCAGCAGCTTAGCGTACCGACTACATGAGCAGTTCTTC. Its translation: CASSLAYRLHEQFF.

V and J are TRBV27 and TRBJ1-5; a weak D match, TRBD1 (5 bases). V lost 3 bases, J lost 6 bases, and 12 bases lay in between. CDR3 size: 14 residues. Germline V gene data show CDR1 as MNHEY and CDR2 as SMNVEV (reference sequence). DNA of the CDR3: TGTGCCAGCAGTTTGATCAGGGAAGGTCAGCCCCAGCATTTT. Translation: CASSLIREGQPQHF.

CDR3 region: CASSPAGQDETQYF. CDR3 nucleotide sequence: TGTGCCAGCAGCCCCGCGGGACAGGATGAGACCCAGTACTTC. The V gene is TRBV7-3, the J gene TRBJ2-5; 8 bases agree with TRBD1. Germline V gene sequence: CDR1 SGHTA, CDR2 FQGTGA. V lost 5 bases to trimming and J lost 5 bases; unmatched junction nucleotides: 7. The CDR3 length is 14 residues.

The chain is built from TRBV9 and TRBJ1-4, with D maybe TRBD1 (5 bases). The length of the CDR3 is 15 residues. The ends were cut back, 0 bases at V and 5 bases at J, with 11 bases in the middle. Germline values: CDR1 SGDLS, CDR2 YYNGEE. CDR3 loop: CASSVAPTGNEKLFF. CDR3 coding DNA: TGTGCCAGCAGCGTAGCTCCAACAGGAAATGAAAAACTGTTTTTT.

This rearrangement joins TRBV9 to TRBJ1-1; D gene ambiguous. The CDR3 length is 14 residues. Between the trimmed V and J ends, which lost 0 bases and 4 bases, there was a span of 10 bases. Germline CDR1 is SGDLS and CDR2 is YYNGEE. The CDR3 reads CASSVDSSSTEAFF. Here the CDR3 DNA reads TGTGCCAGCAGCGTAGACAGTTCCTCCACTGAAGCTTTCTTT.

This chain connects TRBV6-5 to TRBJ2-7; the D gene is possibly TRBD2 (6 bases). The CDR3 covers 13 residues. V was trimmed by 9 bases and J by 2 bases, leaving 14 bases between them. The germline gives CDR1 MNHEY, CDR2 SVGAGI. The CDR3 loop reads CARRDGSPYEQYF. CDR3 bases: TGTGCCAGACGCGACGGGAGCCCCTACGAGCAGTACTTC.

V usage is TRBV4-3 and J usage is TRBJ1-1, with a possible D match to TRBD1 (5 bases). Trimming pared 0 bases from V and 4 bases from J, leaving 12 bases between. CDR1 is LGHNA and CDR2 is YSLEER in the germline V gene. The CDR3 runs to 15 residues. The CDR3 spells CASSQDQGGGTEAFF. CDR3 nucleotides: TGCGCCAGCAGCCAAGATCAGGGCGGCGGCACTGAAGCTTTCTTT.

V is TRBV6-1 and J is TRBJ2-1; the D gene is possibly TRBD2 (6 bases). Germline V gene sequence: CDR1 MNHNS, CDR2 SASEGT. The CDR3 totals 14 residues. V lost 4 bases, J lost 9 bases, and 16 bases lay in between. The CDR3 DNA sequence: TGTGCCAGCAGTGCCCCGTACGGGAGAGGTGAGCAGTTCTTC. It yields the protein CASSAPYGRGEQFF.

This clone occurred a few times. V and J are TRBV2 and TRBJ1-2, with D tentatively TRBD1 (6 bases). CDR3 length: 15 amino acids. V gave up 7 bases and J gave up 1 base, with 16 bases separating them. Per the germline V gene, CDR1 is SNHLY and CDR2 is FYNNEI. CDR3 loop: CASTPTKGVNYGYTF. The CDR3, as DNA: TGTGCCAGCACCCCAACCAAGGGGGTTAACTATGGCTACACCTTC.

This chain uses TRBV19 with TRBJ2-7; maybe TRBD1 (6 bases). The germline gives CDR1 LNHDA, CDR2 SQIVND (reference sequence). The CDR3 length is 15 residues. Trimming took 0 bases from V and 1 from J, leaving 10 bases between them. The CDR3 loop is CASSIDRGQSYEQYF. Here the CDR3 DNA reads TGTGCCAGTAGTATAGATCGCGGACAGTCCTACGAGCAGTACTTC.

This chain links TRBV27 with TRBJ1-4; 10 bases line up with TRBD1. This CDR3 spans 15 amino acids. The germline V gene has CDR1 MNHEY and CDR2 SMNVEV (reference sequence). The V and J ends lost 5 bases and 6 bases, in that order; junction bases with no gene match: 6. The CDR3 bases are TGTGCCAGCAGTCAGGGACAGGGGCGACATGAAAAACTGTTTTTT. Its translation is CASSQGQGRHEKLFF.

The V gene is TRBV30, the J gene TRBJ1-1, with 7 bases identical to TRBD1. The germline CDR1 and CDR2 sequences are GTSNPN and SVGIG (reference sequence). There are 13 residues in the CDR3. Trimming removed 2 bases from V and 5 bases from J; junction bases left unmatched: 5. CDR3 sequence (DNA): TGTGCCTGGAGTTCCCAGGGGGGAACTGAAGCTTTCTTT. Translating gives CAWSSQGGTEAFF. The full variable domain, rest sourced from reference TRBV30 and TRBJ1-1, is SQTIHQWPATLVQPVGSPLSLECTVEGTSNPNLYWYRQAAGRGLQLLFYSVGIGQISSEVPQNLSASRPQDRQFILSSKKLLLSDSGFYLCAWSSQGGTEAFFGQGTRLTVV.

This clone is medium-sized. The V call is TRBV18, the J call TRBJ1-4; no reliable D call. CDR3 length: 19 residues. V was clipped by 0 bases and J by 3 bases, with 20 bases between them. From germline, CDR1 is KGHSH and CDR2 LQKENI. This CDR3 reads CASSPPVYSGMWANEKLFF. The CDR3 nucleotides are TGTGCCAGCTCACCACCCGTGTACAGTGGAATGTGGGCTAATGAAAAACTGTTTTTT.

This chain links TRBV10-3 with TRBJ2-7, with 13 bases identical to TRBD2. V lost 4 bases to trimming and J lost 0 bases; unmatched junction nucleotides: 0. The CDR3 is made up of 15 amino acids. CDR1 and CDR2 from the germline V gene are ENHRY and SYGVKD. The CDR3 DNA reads TGTGCCATCAGTGGGACTAGCGGGAGCTCCTACGAGCAGTACTTC. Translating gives CAISGTSGSSYEQYF.

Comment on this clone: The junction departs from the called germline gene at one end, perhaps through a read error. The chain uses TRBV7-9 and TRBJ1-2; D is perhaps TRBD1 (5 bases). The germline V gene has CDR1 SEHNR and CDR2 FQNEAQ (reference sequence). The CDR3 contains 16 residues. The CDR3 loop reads CSSSLAGGRGNYGYTF. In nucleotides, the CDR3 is TGTTCCAGCAGCTTAGCGGGGGGACGCGGGAACTATGGCTACACCTTC.